This TCR beta chain was observed in a study of CD8 T cells in Susac syndrome. Random hexamers were used to reverse transcribe the RNA input (about 0.45 to 1 ug). Across 54 Vbeta and 13 Jbeta, immunoSEQ multiplex PCR amplified TCR beta CDR3. From the immunoSEQ multiplex PCR reads, TCRdb called clonotypes with MiXCR, one entry per CDR3 protein. The repertoire consists of about 120,000 distinct CDR3 sequences, with roughly 90% occurring once and the leading ten covering roughly 0.12%. The CDR3 spans 15 residues. Per germline, CDR1 DFQATT and CDR2 SNEGSKA (reference sequence). J lost 0 bases, V lost 1 base, and 6 bases had no gene match.

This clonotype was sampled from a human donor in good health. Specimen: CD8+ T cells from PBMCs. The V call is TRBV20-1, the J call TRBJ2-7; 7 bases align to TRBD1. The CDR3 here is CSARAPGQTSYEQYF. CDR3 bases: TGCAGTGCTAGAGCACCGGGACAGACCTCCTACGAGCAGTACTTC.